One T cell receptor beta chain is described in this entry. Sequenced by immunoSEQ multiplex PCR; TCRdb stores in-frame clones only, minus some. The repertoire holds some 66,000 clones, with less than 90% as singletons. The data originate from a study of OX40 agonist ivuxolimab in advanced cancers. The receptor was derived from an adult with an advanced solid tumor such as melanoma, head and neck, liver or kidney cancer. Specimen: CD4+ or CD8+ T cells sorted from blood, collected in a trial of the OX40 agonist ivuxolimab.

This chain's CDR3 is CASSQDSEVSYEQYF. The CDR3 nucleotides read TGCGCCAGCAGCCAAGACTCAGAGGTCTCCTACGAGCAGTACTTC. The V and J genes are TRBV4-3 and TRBJ2-7; D is unresolved. V dropped 0 bases and J dropped 0 bases, with 9 bases sitting between them. The CDR3 is made up of 15 amino acids. Germline-derived CDR1 and CDR2 are LGHNA and YSLEER.